The 29 T cell receptor beta chains below were found in one sample sequenced in a study of beta chain features in type 1 diabetes. Which antigens these TCRs recognize remains unknown. General study results and limits: All four CD4+ subsets of Type 1 diabetes patients contained TCRB CDR3s that were moderately but significantly shorter.

Expressed TCRB transcripts were sequenced after all isolated RNA was converted to cDNA. Using immunoSEQ multiplex PCR, the repertoire was profiled, and TCRdb retains in-frame clones only, with some absent. The sample carries some 350,000 clones, 9.5% to 10% recorded once. Sequencing input: central memory CD4+ T cells from blood. Receptors were obtained from a young man with type 1 diabetes.

This clone was observed at least ten times. The chain couples TRBV2 to TRBJ1-2; D gene uncertain. Trimming cost V 2 bases and J 7 bases, with 14 bases left between them. The CDR3 loop spans 14 amino acids. Germline V gene sequence: CDR1 SNHLY, CDR2 FYNNEI. CDR3 region: CASSESQDGLGYTF. The CDR3 region has the DNA TGTGCCAGCAGTGAAAGTCAGGATGGACTTGGCTACACCTTC.

The sample holds many counts of this clone. The chain recombines TRBV15 with TRBJ2-1; D remains ambiguous. This CDR3 has 15 residues. With 0 bases removed from V and 6 bases from J, the gap between germline ends came to 12 bases. CDR1 and CDR2 (germline): LNHNV, YYDKDF (reference sequence). The CDR3 DNA reads TGTGCCACCAGCAGAGATCCGGCCTACCCCAATGAGCAGTTCTTC. This gives the protein CATSRDPAYPNEQFF.

In this sample, this clone turned up many times. This sequence joins TRBV10-2 and TRBJ2-3; 9 bases are shared with TRBD1. The CDR3 is 16 amino acids. With V trimmed by 0 bases and J by 4 bases, 5 bases remained unmatched. Germline CDR1 WSHSY, CDR2 SAAADI. The CDR3 nucleotides are TGCGCCAGCAGTGAGTCGCGGACAGGGGCGGCAGATACGCAGTATTTT. Its protein is CASSESRTGAADTQYF.

This clone has ten or more counts. The rearrangement uses TRBV5-1 and TRBJ2-1; D unresolved. In germline, CDR1 is SGHRS, CDR2 YFSETQ. The CDR3 sequence is 14 residues long. The germline V and J ends were trimmed by 3 bases and 4 bases, with 11 bases remaining between them. The CDR3 nucleotides are TGCGCCAGCAGCTCGGGTGGGTTATACAATGAGCAGTTCTTC. Amino acid sequence: CASSSGGLYNEQFF.

This clone was seen a few times. J is TRBJ2-5 and V is TRBV19; maybe TRBD1 (6 bases). CDR3 size: 12 residues. Deletions cut 6 bases from V and 5 bases from J, with 10 bases between. The germline V gene encodes CDR1 LNHDA and CDR2 SQIVND (reference sequence). CDR3 DNA sequence: TGTGCCAGTAGGGGGGCCGGGGAGACCCAGTACTTC. This sequence encodes CASRGAGETQYF.

The chain carries TRBV19 and TRBJ2-1; D may be TRBD1 (6 bases). In germline, CDR1 is LNHDA, CDR2 SQIVND (reference sequence). The V and J ends lost 10 bases and 4 bases respectively, with 17 bases between them. CDR3 size: 14 residues. CDR3 bases: TGTGCCACTTCTACCGGACAGAAGTACAATGAGCAGTTCTTC. This sequence encodes CATSTGQKYNEQFF.

This clone was counted a few times. The chain combines TRBV28 with TRBJ1-2; D is unresolved. V was clipped by 5 bases and J by 1 base, with 8 bases between them. The CDR3 spans 13 residues. CDR1 and CDR2 from the germline V gene are MDHEN and SYDVKM. CDR3 sequence: CASSRGSNYGYTF. In nucleotides, the CDR3 is TGTGCCAGCAGTCGTGGGAGTAACTATGGCTACACCTTC.

The table lists this clone with a few counts. The chain recombines TRBV28 with TRBJ1-4; D not resolved. Trimming pared 3 bases from V and 4 bases from J, leaving 9 bases between. The CDR3 totals 14 residues. Germline V lookup: CDR1 MDHEN, CDR2 SYDVKM. In DNA form, the CDR3 reads TGTGCCAGCAGTTTGAGTCACCTTAATGAAAAACTGTTTTTT. As protein: CASSLSHLNEKLFF.

The sample holds many counts of this clone. The V call is TRBV2, the J call TRBJ2-5, with D perhaps being TRBD1 or TRBD2 (7 bases each). The germline V gene has CDR1 SNHLY and CDR2 FYNNEI. There are 13 residues in the CDR3. V was trimmed by 8 bases and J by 5 bases, leaving 15 bases between them. The CDR3: CASENQGGETQYF. CDR3 nucleotides: TGTGCCAGCGAGAACCAGGGGGGGGAGACCCAGTACTTC.

The chain links TRBV7-9 to TRBJ2-1; the match to TRBD1 covers 8 bases. CDR1 and CDR2 from the germline V gene are SEHNR and FQNEAQ (reference sequence). The CDR3 runs to 18 residues. V lost 5 bases, J lost 0 bases, and 12 bases stayed unmatched. The CDR3 here is CASSSRDRSLSSYNEQFF. CDR3 coding DNA: TGTGCCAGCAGCAGCCGGGACAGGTCCTTAAGCTCCTACAATGAGCAGTTCTTC.

This clone came up a few times. V usage is TRBV27 and J usage is TRBJ1-5, with TRBD1 matching over 7 bases. Germline V gene lookup returns CDR1 MNHEY and CDR2 SMNVEV (reference sequence). The CDR3 spans 14 residues. V shed 7 bases, J shed 3 bases, and the junction held 6 bases outside the gene matches. The CDR3: CASTITGDNQPQHF. In DNA form, the CDR3 reads TGTGCCAGCACTATAACAGGGGACAATCAGCCCCAGCATTTT.

This chain links TRBV6-6 with TRBJ2-5; tentatively, D is TRBD1 (8 bases). With 4 bases removed from V and 9 bases from J, the gap between germline ends came to 21 bases. Germline values: CDR1 MNHNY, CDR2 SVGAGI (reference sequence). The CDR3 length is 15 residues. CDR3 sequence: CASSLGGTGRGAQYF. The CDR3 nucleotides are TGTGCCAGCAGTTTAGGAGGGACAGGCCGGGGGGCCCAGTACTTC.

This clone has a handful of counts. Within the sample, other DNA sequences also encode this same CDR3. The chain's CDR3 is CASSLGGVGTEAFF. The CDR3 bases are TGTGCCAGCAGCTTGGGCGGGGTGGGCACTGAAGCTTTCTTT. This sequence joins TRBV5-8 and TRBJ1-1; D uncertain. The CDR3 extends over 14 amino acids. Trimming took 0 bases from V and 4 from J, leaving 10 bases between them. Germline V gene sequence: CDR1 SGHTS, CDR2 YDEGEE.

On this clone: The identical CDR3 is also encoded by other nucleotide sequences in the sample. V and J are TRBV28 and TRBJ2-7; 7 bases agree with TRBD1. Germline V gene data show CDR1 as MDHEN and CDR2 as SYDVKM. The CDR3 has 13 residues. V was pared by 5 bases and J by 2 bases, with 3 bases of the junction left unmatched. The CDR3 nucleotides are TGTGCCAGCAGTCCGGGACAGACCTACGAGCAGTACTTC. Translating gives CASSPGQTYEQYF.

The chain links TRBV7-2 to TRBJ2-1; 8 nucleotides match TRBD2. CDR1 SGHTA and CDR2 FQGNSA come from the germline V gene. The CDR3 has 13 amino acids. The V and J ends lost 1 base and 12 bases, in that order; junction bases with no gene match: 5. The CDR3 coding sequence is TGTGCCAGCAGCTTAGTCCAGCGGGAGTGGCAGTTCTTC. Translated, it gives CASSLVQREWQFF.

In its sample, this clone was seen a few times. This chain connects TRBV7-2 to TRBJ2-3; no clear D gene. Trimming removed 6 bases from V and 1 base from J, with 8 bases in between. Looked up from germline, CDR1 is SGHTA and CDR2 is FQGNSA. There are 13 residues in the CDR3. CDR3 DNA sequence: TGTGCCAGCAGTTTTCGGCGCACAGATACGCAGTATTTT. Translation: CASSFRRTDTQYF.

There are a few counts of this clone. The CDR3 loop is CASSGDAGELFF. In DNA, the CDR3 is TGTGCCAGCAGTGGCGACGCCGGGGAGCTGTTTTTT. The chain employs TRBV25-1 and TRBJ2-2; D unclear. The V end was cut by 4 bases, the J end by 6 bases, with 6 bases between. The germline V gene has CDR1 MGHDK and CDR2 SYGVNS. The CDR3 consists of 12 residues. The whole variable domain, remainder taken from reference TRBV25-1 and TRBJ2-2, is EADIYQTPRYLVIGTGKKITLECSQTMGHDKMYWYQQDPGMELHLIHYSYGVNSTEKGDLSSESTVSRIRTEHFPLTLESARPSHTSQYLCASSGDAGELFFGEGSRLTVL.

This clone was seen a handful of times. The chain couples TRBV28 to TRBJ2-7; no clear D gene. Trimming left V 4 bases short and J 7 bases short, with 11 bases between. CDR3 length: 12 amino acids. CDR1 is MDHEN, CDR2 SYDVKM, per germline. The CDR3 sequence is CASSSPVREQYF. CDR3 sequence (DNA): TGTGCCAGCAGTTCTCCTGTCCGGGAGCAGTACTTC.

The chain employs TRBV5-4 and TRBJ1-4; D is possibly TRBD1 (6 bases). V lost 5 bases to trimming and J lost 5 bases, with 13 bases between them. The CDR3 runs to 14 residues. Germline V gene lookup returns CDR1 SGHNT and CDR2 YYREEE (reference sequence). For the CDR3, the DNA is TGTGCCAGCAGATCACAGGGTTCGAATGAAAAACTGTTTTTT. As protein: CASRSQGSNEKLFF.

V usage is TRBV6-1 and J usage is TRBJ2-7; no definite D call. Germline V CDR1 and CDR2: MNHNS, SASEGT. There are 15 residues in the CDR3. Trimming shortened V by 1 base and J by 7 bases, and 17 bases separated the two germline ends. DNA of the CDR3: TGTGCCAGCAGTGAAGGCTGGAGCTCAAGTGGGGAGCAGTACTTC. It yields the protein CASSEGWSSSGEQYF.

This clone was seen more than once but under ten times. This rearrangement joins TRBV6-6 to TRBJ1-2; TRBD1 is a possible D gene (6 bases). The CDR3 is 15 residues long. V was pared by 2 bases and J by 5 bases, with 15 bases between. The germline V gene has CDR1 MNHNY and CDR2 SVGAGI (reference sequence). The CDR3 protein is CASSYTTGRGYGYTF. In nucleotides, the CDR3 is TGTGCCAGCAGTTACACCACAGGGAGGGGGTATGGCTACACCTTC.

This clone was detected many times. The V and J genes are TRBV19 and TRBJ2-1; no definite D call. V lost 0 bases and J 0 bases, leaving 6 bases between the germline ends. Germline assignment: CDR1 LNHDA and CDR2 SQIVND (reference sequence). This CDR3 is 15 amino acids long. The CDR3 DNA follows: TGTGCCAGTAGTATAGATCGGAGCTCCTACAATGAGCAGTTCTTC. It is translated as CASSIDRSSYNEQFF.

The chain uses TRBV29-1 and TRBJ1-2, with 8 bases that match TRBD1. The trim removed 7 bases at V and 4 bases at J, leaving 11 bases unmatched. The CDR3 runs 14 residues. Germline CDR1 is SQVTM and CDR2 is ANQGSEA. CDR3 residues: CSAWGDRGGYGYTF. Written as DNA, the CDR3 is TGCAGCGCCTGGGGCGACAGGGGTGGCTATGGCTACACCTTC.

This clone was counted between two and nine times. The chain has TRBV29-1 and TRBJ1-4, with unresolved D. Germline values: CDR1 SQVTM, CDR2 ANQGSEA. Between the trimmed V and J ends, which lost 3 bases and 8 bases, there was a span of 10 bases. The CDR3 runs to 12 residues. The CDR3 sequence is CSVECLGEKLFF. DNA of the CDR3: TGCAGCGTTGAGTGCTTGGGGGAAAAACTGTTTTTT.

This clone has at least ten counts. The CDR3 sequence is CASSHSGRGNEQFF. In nucleotides, the CDR3 is TGTGCCAGCAGTCACAGCGGGAGGGGCAATGAGCAGTTCTTC. The chain combines TRBV25-1 with TRBJ2-1; 10 nucleotides match TRBD2. There are 14 residues in the CDR3. Germline CDR1 reads MGHDK; CDR2 reads SYGVNS. V shed 5 bases and J 6 bases; nucleotides not matched to a gene: 4.

This clone appeared a few times. The rearrangement links TRBV7-9 to TRBJ2-5; 9 positions match TRBD1. The germline gives CDR1 SEHNR, CDR2 FQNEAQ (reference sequence). The J segment lost 9 bases and the V segment lost 4 bases, leaving 12 bases of the junction unmatched. The CDR3 totals 15 residues. This CDR3 reads CASSSTTGQGLAQYF. For the CDR3, the DNA is TGTGCCAGCAGCTCCACGACGGGACAGGGTTTGGCCCAGTACTTC. The variable domain in full, completed from reference TRBV7-9 and TRBJ2-5, reads DTGVSQNPRHKITKRGQNVTFRCDPISEHNRLYWYRQTLGQGPEFLTYFQNEAQLEKSRLLSDRFSAERPKGSFSTLEIQRTEQGDSAMYLCASSSTTGQGLAQYFGPGTRLLVL.

This clone was observed a few times. V gene TRBV7-3 combines with J gene TRBJ2-5; tentatively, D is TRBD1 (6 bases). This CDR3 has 13 amino acids. Trimming removed 3 bases from V and 11 bases from J, with 16 bases in between. The germline gives CDR1 SGHTA, CDR2 FQGTGA. The CDR3 DNA reads as TGTGCCAGCAGCTTCGGGATTAACAGGGAGCAGTACTTC. Translation gives CASSFGINREQYF.

As for this clone: Other DNA sequences in this sample translate to the same CDR3. CDR3 sequence reads: CASSLGSLNSPLHF. CDR3 DNA: TGTGCCAGCAGCTTGGGAAGTCTGAATTCACCCCTCCACTTT. The J gene is TRBJ1-6, the V gene TRBV5-6; D unclear. The germline CDR1 and CDR2 sequences are SGHDT and YYEEEE. The CDR3 covers 14 residues. V was shortened by 0 bases and J by 7 bases, with 8 bases between the two germline ends.

Only a few counts were recorded for this clone. The chain couples TRBV10-1 to TRBJ1-1; D call uncertain. V lost 3 bases and J lost 0, with 8 bases in between. Germline V gives CDR1 WNHNN, CDR2 SYGVQD (reference sequence). The CDR3 is made up of 14 amino acids. The CDR3 DNA reads as TGCGCCAGCAGTGACCAGGCCCTGAACACTGAAGCTTTCTTT. Protein sequence: CASSDQALNTEAFF.